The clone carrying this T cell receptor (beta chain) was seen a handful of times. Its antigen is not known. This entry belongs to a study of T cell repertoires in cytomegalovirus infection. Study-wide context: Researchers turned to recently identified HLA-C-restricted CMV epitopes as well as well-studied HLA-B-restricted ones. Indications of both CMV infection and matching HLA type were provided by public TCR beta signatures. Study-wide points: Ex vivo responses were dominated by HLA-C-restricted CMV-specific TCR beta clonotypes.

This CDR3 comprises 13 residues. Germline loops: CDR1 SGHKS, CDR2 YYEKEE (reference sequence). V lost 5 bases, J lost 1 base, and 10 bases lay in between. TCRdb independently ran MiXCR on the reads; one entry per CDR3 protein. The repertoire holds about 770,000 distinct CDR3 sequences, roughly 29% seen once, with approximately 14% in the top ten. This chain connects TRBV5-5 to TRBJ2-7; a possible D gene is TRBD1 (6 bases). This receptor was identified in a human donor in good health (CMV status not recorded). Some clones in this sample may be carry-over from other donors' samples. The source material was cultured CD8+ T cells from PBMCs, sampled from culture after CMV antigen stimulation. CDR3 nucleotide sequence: TGTGCCAGCAGGCTCCAGGGGTCCTACGAGCAGTACTTC. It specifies CASRLQGSYEQYF.